The 20 T cell receptor beta chains reported below all come from one sample, sequenced in a study of blood T cell repertoires in COVID-19. The protocol was immunoSEQ multiplex PCR, while the TCRdb copy is restricted to in-frame clones and leaves out a portion. The repertoire has around 320,000 clones, roughly 91% of them found once; the top ten carry approximately 2.9%. The sample consisted of PBMCs or T cells enriched from blood (not recorded which). The receptors were gathered from a woman in her forties or fifties who had been exposed to COVID-19.

The rearrangement links TRBV10-1 to TRBJ1-6, with no clear D. Trimming removed 0 bases from V and 9 bases from J, with 9 bases in between. Per germline, CDR1 WNHNN and CDR2 SYGVQD (reference sequence). This CDR3 has 14 amino acids. The CDR3 loop reads CASSESVTGSPLHF. The CDR3 nucleotides are TGCGCCAGCAGTGAGTCCGTAACTGGTTCACCCCTCCACTTT.

This chain links TRBV11-2 with TRBJ2-1, with 10 nucleotides matching TRBD2. With 7 bases clipped from V and 6 bases from J, the junction kept 6 bases outside the gene matches. The germline CDR1 and CDR2 sequences are SGHAT and FQNNGV. The CDR3 has 14 amino acids. The CDR3 coding sequence is TGTGCCAGCACCCTAGCGGGGGTCCCCAATGAGCAGTTCTTC. Its translation: CASTLAGVPNEQFF.

The V call is TRBV9, the J call TRBJ1-5, with TRBD1 matching 8 bases. Per germline, CDR1 SGDLS and CDR2 YYNGEE. The CDR3 consists of 15 residues. V shed 3 bases and J 3 bases; nucleotides not matched to a gene: 5. CDR3 nucleotides: TGTGCCAGCAGCGCTCAGGACAGGGTCAATCAGCCCCAGCATTTT. Protein product: CASSAQDRVNQPQHF.

J is TRBJ1-2 and V is TRBV12-3 or TRBV12-4; the D is unclear. The CDR3 is 12 residues long. V gave up 4 bases and J gave up 4 bases, with 7 bases separating them. Here the CDR3 DNA reads TGTGCCAGCAGTTCCCAGTCCTATGGCTACACCTTC. It encodes CASSSQSYGYTF.

This sequence joins TRBV7-6 and TRBJ2-5; TRBD2 matches 11 bases. The CDR3 is 17 residues long. The J segment lost 2 bases and the V segment lost 5 bases, leaving 10 bases of the junction unmatched. CDR1 and CDR2 from the germline V gene are SGHVS and FNYEAQ. In nucleotides, the CDR3 is TGTGCCAGCAGCCGATGGTCCATAGCGGGGGGGCAAGAGACCCAGTACTTC. Translating gives CASSRWSIAGGQETQYF. Based on the CDR3 plus reference TRBV7-6 and TRBJ2-5, the full variable domain is GAGVSQSPRYKVTKRGQDVALRCDPISGHVSLYWYRQALGQGPEFLTYFNYEAQQDKSGLPNDRFSAERPEGSISTLTIQRTEQRDSAMYRCASSRWSIAGGQETQYFGPGTRLLVL.

V is TRBV18 and J is TRBJ2-5; maybe TRBD2 (6 bases). CDR3 length equals 14 residues. The germline V gene has CDR1 KGHSH and CDR2 LQKENI. V lost 6 bases to trimming and J lost 0 bases, with 11 bases between them. Written as DNA, the CDR3 is TGTGCCAGCTCCCCTCGGGGGTACCAAGAGACCCAGTACTTC. Translation gives CASSPRGYQETQYF.

The chain is built from TRBV7-9 and TRBJ1-6; 7 nucleotides match TRBD1. V trimming: 8 bases; J trimming: 6 bases; junction bases outside the gene matches: 10. The CDR3 consists of 15 residues. CDR1 SEHNR and CDR2 FQNEAQ come from the germline V gene (reference sequence). The CDR3: CASGRQGGTNSPLHF. DNA of the CDR3: TGTGCCAGCGGCCGGCAGGGGGGAACTAATTCACCCCTCCACTTT.

This clone appeared a single time. The J gene is TRBJ2-3, the V gene TRBV5-4; D unclear. Trimming took off 4 bases at V and 2 bases at J, with 8 bases between the two ends. Germline loops: CDR1 SGHNT, CDR2 YYREEE (reference sequence). There are 13 residues in the CDR3. CDR3 sequence reads: CASSLDTTDTQYF. CDR3 coding DNA: TGTGCCAGCAGCCTCGACACCACAGATACGCAGTATTTT.

The rearrangement uses TRBV5-1 and TRBJ2-3; TRBD1 matches at 9 bases. V dropped 0 bases and J dropped 6; count of bases not matched to a gene: 11. There are 17 residues in the CDR3. Germline V gives CDR1 SGHRS, CDR2 YFSETQ. The CDR3 nucleotides are TGCGCCAGCAGCTTGGCTCCACCGGGACAGGGTGGGGATACGCAGTATTTT. Its protein product is CASSLAPPGQGGDTQYF.

V gene TRBV2 combines with J gene TRBJ2-7, with a weak D call TRBD2 (5 bases). V was cut by 4 bases and J by 4 bases, with 17 bases left in between. The CDR3 consists of 15 residues. Germline CDR1 is SNHLY and CDR2 is FYNNEI. CDR3 protein: CASSGSGMKGYEQYF. The DNA of the CDR3 is TGTGCCAGCAGTGGATCGGGAATGAAGGGTTACGAGCAGTACTTC.

The CDR3 DNA follows: TGTGCCAGCCATAAATTGACAGGGGATGGCTACACCTTC. Its translation is CASHKLTGDGYTF. The genes are TRBV2 and TRBJ1-2; TRBD1 agrees at 8 bases. The CDR3 runs 13 residues. CDR1 is SNHLY and CDR2 is FYNNEI in the germline V gene. The junction had 8 bases not matched to a gene; V was cut back by 8 bases and J by 6 bases.

This sequence joins TRBV9 and TRBJ2-6; a weak D match, TRBD1 (5 bases). The CDR3 loop spans 15 amino acids. Looked up from germline, CDR1 is SGDLS and CDR2 is YYNGEE. V was trimmed by 0 bases and J by 2 bases, leaving 6 bases between them. CDR3 nucleotides: TGTGCCAGCAGCGTAGCAGGGACTGGGGCCAACGTCCTGACTTTC. As protein: CASSVAGTGANVLTF.

The chain links TRBV7-2 to TRBJ2-7, with D perhaps TRBD1 (6 bases). V dropped 1 base and J dropped 3 bases, with 7 bases sitting between them. Germline CDR1 reads SGHTA; CDR2 reads FQGNSA. The CDR3 runs 13 residues. The CDR3 protein is CASSLGGGYEQYF. The CDR3 DNA sequence: TGTGCCAGCAGCTTAGGAGGGGGCTACGAGCAGTACTTC.

The chain is built from TRBV5-4 and TRBJ2-3; D not certain. The V end was cut by 0 bases, the J end by 0 bases, with 8 bases between. Per germline, CDR1 SGHNT and CDR2 YYREEE (reference sequence). This CDR3 has 15 amino acids. The CDR3 spells CASSLGPTSTDTQYF. CDR3 nucleotide sequence: TGTGCCAGCAGCTTGGGTCCTACTAGCACAGATACGCAGTATTTT. The whole variable domain, filled in from reference TRBV5-4 and TRBJ2-3, reads ETGVTQSPTHLIKTRGQQVTLRCSSQSGHNTVSWYQQALGQGPQFIFQYYREEENGRGNFPPRFSGLQFPNYSSELNVNALELDDSALYLCASSLGPTSTDTQYFGPGTRLTVL.

The V gene is TRBV9, the J gene TRBJ2-3; no clear D. This CDR3 has 15 residues. Trimming left V 3 bases short and J 5 bases short, with 16 bases between. Germline loops: CDR1 SGDLS, CDR2 YYNGEE. CDR3 nucleotides: TGTGCCAGCAGCGCGACTCTTGGAGTTTTAGATACGCAGTATTTT. The encoded protein is CASSATLGVLDTQYF.

The rearrangement links TRBV5-4 to TRBJ2-1; 12 bases align to TRBD2. Germline V gene lookup returns CDR1 SGHNT and CDR2 YYREEE (reference sequence). Trimming at V came to 4 bases and at J to 5 bases, leaving 4 bases not matched to a gene. This CDR3 is built from 15 residues. CDR3 coding DNA: TGTGCCAGCAGCAGACTAGCGGGGGAGAACAATGAGCAGTTCTTC. It yields the protein CASSRLAGENNEQFF.

The table lists this clone with a few counts. The rearrangement uses TRBV9 and TRBJ2-7, with D possibly matching TRBD1 (6 bases). This CDR3 is built from 14 residues. Trimming left V 3 bases short and J 0 bases short, with 10 bases between. CDR1 and CDR2 (germline): SGDLS, YYNGEE. CDR3 sequence: CASSEGQSSYEQYF. The CDR3 coding sequence is TGTGCCAGCAGCGAAGGACAGAGCTCCTACGAGCAGTACTTC.

The CDR3 region is CASSLFTKHSTDTQYF. CDR3 DNA sequence: TGTGCCAGCAGTTTATTTACTAAACACAGCACAGATACGCAGTATTTT. The V and J genes are TRBV28 and TRBJ2-3; no firm D call. Germline V gene data show CDR1 as MDHEN and CDR2 as SYDVKM. Trimming removed 1 base from V and 0 bases from J, with 11 bases in between. The CDR3 sequence is 16 residues long.

This sequence joins TRBV11-2 and TRBJ2-7; no firm D call. The CDR3 covers 14 residues. V lost 1 base to trimming and J lost 3 bases, with 10 bases between them. Germline loops: CDR1 SGHAT, CDR2 FQNNGV. CDR3 in DNA: TGTGCCAGCAGCTTAGGGAACAAGCGCTACGAGCAGTACTTC. Translation gives CASSLGNKRYEQYF.

The V gene is TRBV13, the J gene TRBJ2-2; perhaps TRBD2 as D (6 bases). CDR1 is PRHDT and CDR2 is FYEKMQ in the germline V gene (reference sequence). The CDR3 runs to 16 residues. V lost 4 bases, J lost 5 bases, and 17 bases lay in between. CDR3 sequence: CASSSGPRAGTGELFF. As DNA, the CDR3 is TGTGCCAGCAGCTCCGGACCCCGGGCGGGGACCGGGGAGCTGTTTTTT.